The rows below give T cell receptor beta chains drawn from one sample of a study of T cell responses to AZD1222 COVID-19 vaccine. The data were produced by immunoSEQ multiplex PCR, yet TCRdb's version contains in-frame clones alone and is incomplete. The sample has tens of thousands of clones, 90% seen once; the top ten hold roughly 5.9%. The sample consisted of peripheral blood, taken 28 days after the second AZD1222 dose. The receptor source for this set is an adult who received the AZD1222 COVID-19 vaccine. CDR3s include the opening cysteine and the closing phenylalanine or tryptophan. A D gene is named only where the DNA matches it firmly. Clone size is stated in some rows and not others, as once, few, many or a class when expanded.

>TRBD1|TRBJ1-2|TRBV19|-|16
CASTPIDRGPNYGYTF
TGTGCCAGTACTCCTATAGACAGGGGACCTAACTATGGCTACACCTTC
>TRBD1|TRBJ2-1|TRBV6-5|-|14
CASSTGQLVNEQFF
TGTGCCAGCAGTACGGGACAGCTTGTGAATGAGCAGTTCTTC
>-|TRBJ1-2|TRBV14|-|12
CASSPLGLNQAF
TGTGCCAGCAGCCCCCTCGGGCTTAACCAGGCCTTC
>TRBD1|TRBJ1-1|TRBV28|-|16
CASSSIPGTANTEAFF
TGTGCCAGCAGTTCTATCCCCGGGACAGCGAACACTGAAGCTTTCTTT
>-|TRBJ1-3|TRBV5-1|-|13
CASSPGSGNTIYF
TGCGCCAGCAGCCCAGGCTCTGGAAACACCATATATTTT
>-|TRBJ1-1|TRBV9|-|13
CASSVEVRAEAFF
TGTGCCAGCAGCGTAGAAGTCAGGGCTGAAGCTTTCTTT
>-|TRBJ1-1|TRBV5-6|-|13
CASSLRRYTEAFF
TGTGCCAGCAGCTTGCGCAGGTACACTGAAGCTTTCTTT
>-|TRBJ1-1|TRBV6-5|-|13
CASSYSGGTEAFF
TGTGCCAGCAGTTACTCGGGGGGGACTGAAGCTTTCTTT
>-|TRBJ2-3|TRBV5-6|once|17
CASSTPQEQQPTDTQYF
TGTGCCAGCAGCACCCCACAGGAGCAGCAGCCCACAGATACGCAGTATTTT
>TRBD1|TRBJ1-4|TRBV30|-|13
CAHGGQLNEKLFF
TGTGCCCACGGGGGACAGCTAAATGAAAAACTGTTTTTT
>TRBD2|TRBJ2-5|TRBV18|once|14
CASSLRGNQETQYF
TGTGCCAGCTCTCTGCGGGGGAACCAAGAGACCCAGTACTTC
>TRBD1|TRBJ1-5|TRBV30|-|13
CAWSTQGGQPQHF
TGTGCCTGGAGCACACAGGGGGGTCAGCCCCAGCATTTT
>-|TRBJ2-7|TRBV2|-|14
CASISDSDRYEQYF
TGTGCCAGCATATCGGACTCCGACCGCTACGAGCAGTACTTC
>-|TRBJ1-2|TRBV11-2|-|12
CASPSINYGYTF
TGTGCCAGCCCGAGTATAAACTATGGCTACACCTTC
>TRBD1|TRBJ1-1|TRBV28|-|14
CASRRAGGRTEAFF
TGTGCCAGCAGGAGGGCAGGGGGAAGGACTGAAGCTTTCTTT
>TRBD2|TRBJ2-7|TRBV28|-|15
CASSLPTSGGFEQYF
TGTGCCAGCAGTTTACCGACTAGCGGGGGGTTCGAGCAGTACTTC
>TRBD2|TRBJ2-1|TRBV7-9|-|14
CASSLGLAVNEQFF
TGTGCCAGCAGCTTAGGGCTAGCGGTTAATGAGCAGTTCTTC
>-|TRBJ1-3|TRBV19|-|14
CASTRGGSGNTIYF
TGTGCCAGTACCCGGGGGGGATCTGGAAACACCATATATTTT
>-|TRBJ2-7|TRBV6-2/TRBV6-3|-|17
CASSPNPRDKSSYEQYF
TGTGCCAGCAGCCCCAACCCCCGGGACAAGAGCTCCTACGAGCAGTACTTC
>-|TRBJ2-2|TRBV29-1|-|11
CSVGLLGELFF
TGCAGCGTTGGTTTGCTAGGGGAGCTGTTTTTT
>-|TRBJ1-1|TRBV6-2/TRBV6-3|-|13
CASSYSGSTEAFF
TGTGCCAGCAGTTACTCGGGGTCCACTGAAGCTTTCTTT
>-|TRBJ1-4|TRBV12-5|-|14
CASGLTGEGEKLFF
TGTGCTAGTGGTTTGACGGGGGAGGGTGAAAAACTGTTTTTT
>TRBD1|TRBJ2-3|TRBV7-9|-|15
CASSSSRDSTDTQYF
TGTGCCAGCAGCTCGTCCCGGGACAGTACAGATACGCAGTATTTT
>TRBD1|TRBJ1-2|TRBV6-5|few|15
CASRDRDGPLSGYTF
TGTGCCAGCAGAGACAGGGACGGGCCGTTAAGTGGCTACACCTTC
>-|TRBJ2-3|TRBV10-3|-|13
CAIRLGQWDTQYF
TGTGCCATCAGGCTCGGTCAGTGGGATACGCAGTATTTT
>-|TRBJ2-1|TRBV5-1|-|16
CASSLGLTSSYNEQFF
TGCGCCAGCAGCCTGGGCCTTACGAGCTCCTACAATGAGCAGTTCTTC
>-|TRBJ1-4|TRBV27|-|16
CASSLRYRGNNEKLFF
TGTGCCAGCAGTCTGAGATACAGAGGAAATAATGAAAAACTGTTTTTT
>TRBD2|TRBJ2-1|TRBV7-9|-|15
CASSWVAGGTDEQFF
TGTGCCAGCAGCTGGGTAGCGGGGGGGACGGATGAGCAGTTCTTC
>TRBD1|TRBJ1-2|TRBV6-6|-|14
CASSRTGVDYGYTF
TGTGCCAGCAGCCGGACAGGGGTGGACTATGGCTACACCTTC
>TRBD1|TRBJ2-7|TRBV6-5|-|15
CASSYQGQGGSEQYF
TGTGCCAGCAGTTACCAGGGACAGGGAGGGAGCGAACAGTACTTC
>TRBD2|TRBJ2-7|TRBV28|-|19
CASRPPPKGLAGGPYEQYF
TGTGCCAGCAGACCCCCCCCGAAGGGACTAGCGGGGGGACCCTACGAGCAGTACTTC
>TRBD1|TRBJ2-1|TRBV28|-|12
CASQGDYNEQFF
TGTGCCAGCCAGGGGGACTACAATGAGCAGTTCTTC
>-|TRBJ1-2|TRBV4-1|once|15
CASSQDSRGAYGYTF
TGCGCCAGCAGCCAAGATTCGAGGGGCGCCTATGGCTACACCTTC
>-|TRBJ2-3|TRBV6-5|-|12
CASNPSTDTQYF
TGTGCCAGCAATCCGAGCACAGATACGCAGTATTTT
>TRBD2|TRBJ2-4|TRBV10-2|-|17
CASSEFGGGVAKNIQYF
TGCGCCAGCAGTGAGTTCGGCGGGGGGGTAGCCAAAAACATTCAGTACTTC
>-|TRBJ1-5|TRBV7-8|-|13
CASSYRVDQPQHF
TGTGCCAGCAGTTACAGGGTGGATCAGCCCCAGCATTTT
>-|TRBJ1-1|TRBV3-1/TRBV3-2|-|14
CASSQSHRVAEAFF
TGTGCCAGCAGCCAGTCTCACAGGGTCGCTGAAGCTTTCTTT
>-|TRBJ1-1|TRBV5-1|-|15
CASSLDPGAPAEAFF
TGCGCCAGCAGCTTGGATCCGGGGGCGCCCGCTGAAGCTTTCTTT
>TRBD2|TRBJ2-2|TRBV19|-|16
CASSIGLAGNTGELFF
TGTGCCAGTAGTATTGGACTAGCGGGTAACACCGGGGAGCTGTTTTTT
>TRBD2|TRBJ2-1|TRBV29-1|-|14
CSGGGARTYNEQFF
TGCAGCGGCGGGGGGGCGAGGACCTACAATGAGCAGTTCTTC
>TRBD1|TRBJ1-2|TRBV28|-|14
CASNILTGDYGYTF
TGTGCCAGCAACATCCTCACAGGGGACTATGGCTACACCTTC
>-|TRBJ1-2|TRBV15|-|15
CATSRDSGGGEGYTF
TGTGCCACCAGCAGAGATTCGGGGGGAGGCGAAGGCTACACCTTC
>TRBD1|TRBJ1-1|TRBV12-3/TRBV12-4|-|13
CASRATGQLEAFF
TGTGCCAGCAGGGCGACGGGACAGCTTGAAGCTTTCTTT
>-|TRBJ1-6|TRBV5-1|-|13
CASSTGWNSPLHF
TGCGCCAGCAGCACTGGGTGGAATTCACCCCTCCACTTT
>TRBD1|TRBJ1-1|TRBV7-2|once|13
CASSLAYRGEAFF
TGTGCCAGCAGCTTAGCGTACAGGGGTGAAGCTTTCTTT
>-|TRBJ1-4|TRBV5-6|-|15
CASSLAGTANEKLFF
TGTGCCAGCAGCTTGGCCGGGACGGCTAATGAAAAACTGTTTTTT
>-|TRBJ1-1|TRBV6-5|-|13
CASSRGTDTEAFF
TGTGCCAGCAGTCGAGGGACGGACACTGAAGCTTTCTTT
>TRBD2|TRBJ2-7|TRBV7-2|-|16
CASSPKTSGGPGEQYF
TGTGCCAGCAGCCCCAAAACTAGCGGGGGGCCGGGGGAGCAGTACTTC
>-|TRBJ1-3|TRBV9|-|16
CASSVQGRASGNTIYF
TGTGCCAGCAGCGTCCAGGGAAGAGCCTCTGGAAACACCATATATTTT
>-|TRBJ1-4|TRBV6-4|-|14
CASISQGIYEKLFF
TGTGCCAGCATTTCGCAGGGAATTTATGAAAAACTGTTTTTT
>-|TRBJ1-2|TRBV19|-|14
CASSQPGLSYGYTF
TGTGCCAGTAGCCAGCCAGGGTTGTCCTATGGCTACACCTTC
>-|TRBJ1-1|TRBV5-4|-|16
CASSRIVGVTNTEAFF
TGTGCCAGCAGCCGGATCGTAGGGGTGACGAACACTGAAGCTTTCTTT
>-|TRBJ1-3|TRBV19|-|16
CASSIRGETSGNTIYF
TGTGCCAGTAGTATCCGGGGAGAGACGTCTGGAAACACCATATATTTT
>-|TRBJ1-5|TRBV3-1/TRBV3-2|-|17
CASSQDTGSEGNQPQHF
TGTGCCAGCAGCCAAGATACAGGGAGTGAAGGCAATCAGCCCCAGCATTTT
>TRBD2|TRBJ2-7|TRBV4-2|-|16
CASSQGYLAGGSEQYF
TGTGCCAGCAGCCAAGGTTATCTAGCGGGGGGGTCCGAGCAGTACTTC
>-|TRBJ2-7|TRBV18|-|13
CASSPRGSYEQYF
TGTGCCAGCTCACCACGGGGATCCTACGAGCAGTACTTC
>-|TRBJ2-1|TRBV2|-|14
CASSGGSSYNEQFF
TGTGCCAGCAGTGGAGGTAGCTCCTACAATGAGCAGTTCTTC